This entry features one T cell receptor beta chain sequence. Its antigen is undetermined. Combining a sample-barcoded 5' primer with a J-beta primer mix, a second PCR ran for about 7 to 12 cycles. Each cDNA molecule was tagged by a template-switch adaptor that had 12 random nucleotides. TCRdb recomputed calls from the 5' RACE reads with MiXCR, one row per CDR3 protein. The sample shows about 1.4 million distinct CDR3 sequences, 45% to 70% of them seen only once. These data come from a study of blood T cells in healthy people across ages. Overall study context: Capturing about one barcoded beta molecule per two T cells was achieved by template switching. Points from the study as a whole: The lack of PBMC sorting stopped any conclusive naive versus antigen-experienced comparison.

Each donor gave approximately 9.7 milliliters of peripheral blood. The TCR originated in a man aged 18 to 30 in good health. What was sequenced was blood.

The chain's CDR3 is CASSQPTKSTGVRETQYF. Written as DNA, the CDR3 is TGCGCCAGCAGCCAACCTACCAAAAGTACAGGGGTGAGAGAGACCCAGTACTTC. This chain connects TRBV4-1 to TRBJ2-5; 7 bases line up with TRBD1. CDR3 length: 18 residues. CDR1 and CDR2 from the germline V gene are MGHRA and YSYEKL. After removal of 2 bases from V and 4 bases from J, the junction contained 16 bases not matched to a gene.